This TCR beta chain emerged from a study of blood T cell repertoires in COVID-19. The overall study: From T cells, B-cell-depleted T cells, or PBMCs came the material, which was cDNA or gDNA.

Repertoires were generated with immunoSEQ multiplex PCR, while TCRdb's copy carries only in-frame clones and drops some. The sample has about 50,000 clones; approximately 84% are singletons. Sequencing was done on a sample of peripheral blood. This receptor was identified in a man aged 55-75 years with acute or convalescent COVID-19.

CDR3 coding DNA: TGTGCCAGCCAAAAGGGGCAGAGCTATGGCTACACCTTC. This codes for CASQKGQSYGYTF. The chain has TRBV2 and TRBJ1-2, with D possibly TRBD1 on 5 matching bases. Germline V gene data show CDR1 as SNHLY and CDR2 as FYNNEI. The ends were cut back, 8 bases at V and 4 bases at J, with 14 bases in the middle. The CDR3 is 13 residues long.